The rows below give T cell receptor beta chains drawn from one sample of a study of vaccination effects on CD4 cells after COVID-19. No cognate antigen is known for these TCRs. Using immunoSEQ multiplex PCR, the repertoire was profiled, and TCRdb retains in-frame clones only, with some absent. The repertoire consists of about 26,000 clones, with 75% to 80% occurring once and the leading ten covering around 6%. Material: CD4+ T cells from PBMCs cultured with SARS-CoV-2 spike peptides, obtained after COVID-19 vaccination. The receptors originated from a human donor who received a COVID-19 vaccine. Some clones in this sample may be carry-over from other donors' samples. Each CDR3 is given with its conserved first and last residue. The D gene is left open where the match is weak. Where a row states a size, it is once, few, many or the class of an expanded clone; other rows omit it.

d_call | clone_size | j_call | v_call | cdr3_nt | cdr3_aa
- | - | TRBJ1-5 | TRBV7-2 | TGTGCCAGCAGTGCTCGGGGGTATCAGCCCCAGCATTTT | CASSARGYQPQHF
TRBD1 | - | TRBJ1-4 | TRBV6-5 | TGTGCCAGCAGTTATGACACAGGGGCGCGGGGAAAACTGTTTTTT | CASSYDTGARGKLFF
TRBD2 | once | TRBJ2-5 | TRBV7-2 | TGTGCCAGCAGCTTAATGAGCGGGGGGGGAGTAGGGACCCAGTACTTC | CASSLMSGGGVGTQYF
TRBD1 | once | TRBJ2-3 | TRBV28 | TGTGCCAGCAGTAAGACAGGGGGAGGTGCAGATACGCAGTATTTT | CASSKTGGGADTQYF
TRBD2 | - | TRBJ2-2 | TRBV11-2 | TGTGCCAGCAGCTACCCTGCGGCTAGCGGAATCACCGGGGAGCTGTTTTTT | CASSYPAASGITGELFF
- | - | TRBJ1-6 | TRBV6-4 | TGTGCCAGCAGTGCCGGGACGGGGTTTCCCTATAATTCACCCCTCCACTTT | CASSAGTGFPYNSPLHF
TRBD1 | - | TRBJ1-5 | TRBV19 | TGTGCCAGTAGCATAGCCGGGACAGGGGTTTCCCAGCCCCAGCATTTT | CASSIAGTGVSQPQHF
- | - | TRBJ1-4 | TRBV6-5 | TGTGCCAGCAGTTTCGTCATTGGGGAAAAACTGTTTTTT | CASSFVIGEKLFF
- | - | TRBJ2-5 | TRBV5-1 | TGCGCCAGCAGCCCGGACCCGGCAGGAGCTCAAGAGACCCAGTACTTC | CASSPDPAGAQETQYF
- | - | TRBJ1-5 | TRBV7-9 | TGTGCCAGCAGCTTGGCGGGGGGGGTAAGCAATCAGCCCCAGCATTTT | CASSLAGGVSNQPQHF
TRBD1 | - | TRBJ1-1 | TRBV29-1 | TGCAGCGTAGACAGGGGGAACACTGAAGCTTTCTTT | CSVDRGNTEAFF
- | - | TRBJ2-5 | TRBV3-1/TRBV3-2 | TGTGCCAGCAGCCAGGCTAGGACCCAGTACTTC | CASSQARTQYF
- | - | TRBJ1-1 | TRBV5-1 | TGCGCCAGCAGCTTTTATCCGGGGATGAACACTGAAGCTTTCTTT | CASSFYPGMNTEAFF
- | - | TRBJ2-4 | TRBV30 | TGTGCCTGGAGTGGTCCGACACTATTAGCCAAAAACATTCAGTACTTC | CAWSGPTLLAKNIQYF
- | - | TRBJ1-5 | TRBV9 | TGTGCCAGCAGCCCCACAGACAGCCTCTATAGCAATCAGCCCCAGCATTTT | CASSPTDSLYSNQPQHF
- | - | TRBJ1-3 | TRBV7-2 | TGTGCCAGCAGCCCCCACCGGGTGGGCTCTGGAAACACCATATATTTT | CASSPHRVGSGNTIYF
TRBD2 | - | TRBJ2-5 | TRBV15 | TGTGCCACCAGCAGAGATTCAGCGGGGGCTTTAGAGACCCAGTACTTC | CATSRDSAGALETQYF
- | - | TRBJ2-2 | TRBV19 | TGTGCCACTCGAGACCCAGGGGACACCGGGGAGCTGTTTTTT | CATRDPGDTGELFF
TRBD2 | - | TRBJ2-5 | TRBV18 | TGTGCCAGCTCACAGACTAGCGGGGAGACCCAGTACTTC | CASSQTSGETQYF
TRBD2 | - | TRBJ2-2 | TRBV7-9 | TGTGCCAGCAGCTTAAGCCTAGCGGGCACCGGGGAGCTGTTTTTT | CASSLSLAGTGELFF
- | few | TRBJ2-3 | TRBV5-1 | TGCGCCAGCAGCCCGACAGGCTCTAGCACAGATACGCAGTATTTT | CASSPTGSSTDTQYF
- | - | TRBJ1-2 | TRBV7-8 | TGTGCCAGCAGCTTAGTATCGGGGTCCGGGTATGGCTACACCTTC | CASSLVSGSGYGYTF
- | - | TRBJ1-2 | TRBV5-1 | TGCGCCAGCAGCCCCGTGGGGACCGTATTGCAAGGCTACACCTTC | CASSPVGTVLQGYTF
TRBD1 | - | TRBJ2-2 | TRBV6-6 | TGTGCCAGCAGCCTCCCGGGACAGGGGACCGGGGAGCTGTTTTTT | CASSLPGQGTGELFF